This T cell receptor (beta chain) was sequenced in a study of blood T cell repertoires in COVID-19. In the study overall: Samples of COVID-19 (acute and convalescent) were obtained from the United States, Italy and Spain. Sources were T cells, B-cell-depleted T cells, or PBMCs; the material itself was cDNA or gDNA.

CDR1 KGHSH and CDR2 LQKENI come from the germline V gene. V gave up 3 bases and J gave up 5 bases, with 7 bases separating them. The CDR3 is 12 residues long. In the original processing: Amplification of reference gene primers provided the estimated nucleated cell counts. The table came from immunoSEQ multiplex PCR; TCRdb's copy has only in-frame clones and leaves some out. The V and J calls and clone size were taken over from that table, and D and trimming were inferred from the DNA. The sample shows roughly 250,000 clones, about 87% of them seen only once. This rearrangement joins TRBV18 to TRBJ2-5; no clear D. Sequencing used peripheral blood. The TCR sequence derives from a woman in her 40s with acute or convalescent COVID-19. The CDR3 sequence is CASSPSQETQYF. The CDR3 DNA follows: TGTGCCAGCTCACCGTCGCAGGAGACCCAGTACTTC.